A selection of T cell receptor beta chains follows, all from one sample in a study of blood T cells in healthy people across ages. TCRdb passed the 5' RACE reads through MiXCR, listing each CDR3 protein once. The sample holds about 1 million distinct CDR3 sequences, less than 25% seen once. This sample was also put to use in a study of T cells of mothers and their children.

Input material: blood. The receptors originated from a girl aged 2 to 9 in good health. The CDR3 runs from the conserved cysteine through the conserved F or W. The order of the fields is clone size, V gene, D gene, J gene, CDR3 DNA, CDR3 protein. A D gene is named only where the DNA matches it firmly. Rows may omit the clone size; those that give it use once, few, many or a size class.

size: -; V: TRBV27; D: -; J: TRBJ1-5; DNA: TGTGCCAGCGGCCGGGGGGTTTGGCAGCCCCAGCATTTT; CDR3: CASGRGVWQPQHF
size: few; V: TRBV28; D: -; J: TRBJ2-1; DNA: TGTGCCAGCAGTTATTTCAATGAGCAGTTCTTC; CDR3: CASSYFNEQFF
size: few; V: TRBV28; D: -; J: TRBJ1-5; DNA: TGTGCCAGCTGGGCCCAATACTTCAATCAGCCCCAGCATTTT; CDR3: CASWAQYFNQPQHF
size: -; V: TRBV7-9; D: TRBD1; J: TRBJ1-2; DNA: TGTGCCAGCAGGAATACAGGGGATGGCTACACCTTC; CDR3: CASRNTGDGYTF
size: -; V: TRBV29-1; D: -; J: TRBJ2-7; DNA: TGCAGCGTTGTGGTCACCTCTTACGAGCAGTACTTC; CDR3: CSVVVTSYEQYF
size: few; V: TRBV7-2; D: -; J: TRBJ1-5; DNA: TGTGCCAGCAGAGAAGGGGTCGGGCAGCCCCAGCATTTT; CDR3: CASREGVGQPQHF
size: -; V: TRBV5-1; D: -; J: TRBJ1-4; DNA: TGCGCCAGCAGCTTGGATGGGTTTACAACTAATGAAAAACTGTTTTTT; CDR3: CASSLDGFTTNEKLFF
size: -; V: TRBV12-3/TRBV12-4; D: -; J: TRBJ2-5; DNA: TGTGCCAGCAGTTCCCCTGGGGGGGCGCGAACTGAGACCCAGTACTTC; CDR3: CASSSPGGARTETQYF
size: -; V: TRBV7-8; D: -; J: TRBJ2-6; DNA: TGTGCCAGCAGCTTAAGGGGGAACTCTGGGGCCAACGTCCTGACTTTC; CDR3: CASSLRGNSGANVLTF
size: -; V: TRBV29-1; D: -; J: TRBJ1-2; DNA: TGCAGCACCGATGAAGTCGGTGGCTACACCTTC; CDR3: CSTDEVGGYTF
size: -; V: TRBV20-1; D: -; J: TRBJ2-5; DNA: TGCAGTGCCGTAGGACTCAGACAAGAGACCCAGTACTTC; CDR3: CSAVGLRQETQYF
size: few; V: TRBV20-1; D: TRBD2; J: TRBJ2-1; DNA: TGCAGTGCTCAACCCGGGACTAGCGGGAGGGACCCCTACAATGAGCAGTTCTTC; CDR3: CSAQPGTSGRDPYNEQFF
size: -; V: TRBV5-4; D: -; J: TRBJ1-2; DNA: TGTGCCACCGGTCCCATGTCCTATGGCTACACCTTC; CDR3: CATGPMSYGYTF
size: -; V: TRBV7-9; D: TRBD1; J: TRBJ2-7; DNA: TGTGCCTGCAGCTCTAGGACAGGACTCCCCTACGAGCAGTACTTC; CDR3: CACSSRTGLPYEQYF
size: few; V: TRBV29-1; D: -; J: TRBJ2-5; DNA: TGCAGCGTTGCACTCCCTAACAGGGCTCAAGAGACCCAGTACTTC; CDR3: CSVALPNRAQETQYF
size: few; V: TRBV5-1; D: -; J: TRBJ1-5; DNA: TGCGCCAGCAGTCCCACAGGGCCCAGGAGCAATCAGCCCCAGCATTTT; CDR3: CASSPTGPRSNQPQHF
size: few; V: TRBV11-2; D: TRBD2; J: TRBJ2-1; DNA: TGTGCCAGCAGCTCTAGCGGGGGGGTGCCATCCTACAATGAGCAGTTCTTC; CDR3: CASSSSGGVPSYNEQFF
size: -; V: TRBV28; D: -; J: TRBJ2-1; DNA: TGTGCCAGCAGCCTCCTTACCGGGACGGAAAGTCACAATGAGCAGTTCTTC; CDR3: CASSLLTGTESHNEQFF
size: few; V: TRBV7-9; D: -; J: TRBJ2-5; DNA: TGTGCCAGCGAGGGTCCACAAGAGACCCAGTACTTC; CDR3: CASEGPQETQYF
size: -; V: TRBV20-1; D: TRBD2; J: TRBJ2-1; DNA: TGCAGTGCTAGAGATTTCATTACACAGCGGGAGGGTTACAATGAGCAGTTCTTC; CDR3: CSARDFITQREGYNEQFF
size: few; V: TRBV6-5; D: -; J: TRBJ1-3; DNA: TGTGCCACGGTTTTACATCCAGGGGGAAACACCATATATTTT; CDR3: CATVLHPGGNTIYF
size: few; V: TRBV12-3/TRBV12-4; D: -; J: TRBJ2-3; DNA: TGTGCCAGCAGTGTACAGCTCACAGATACGCAGTATTTT; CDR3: CASSVQLTDTQYF